These 17 T cell receptor beta chains were all obtained from the same sample, sequenced in a study of T cell changes during pregnancy in multiple sclerosis. Measured with immunoSEQ multiplex PCR; TCRdb has only the in-frame clones, and not every one. The sample lists some 45,000 clones; 70% to 90% were seen once. The source was CD4+ T cells from peripheral blood mononuclear cells, collected after pregnancy. All receptors come from a female donor with multiple sclerosis, enrolled in a pregnancy study.

V usage is TRBV2 and J usage is TRBJ2-5; 9 positions agree with TRBD2. After removal of 11 bases from V and 5 bases from J, the junction contained 6 bases not matched to a gene. This CDR3 comprises 12 residues. Germline values: CDR1 SNHLY, CDR2 FYNNEI. In DNA, the CDR3 is TGTGCCGGGGGACTAGCCCTCGAGACCCAGTACTTC. This codes for CAGGLALETQYF.

In its sample, this clone was seen once. This sequence joins TRBV7-9 and TRBJ1-2; 7 bases are a match to TRBD1. Trimming removed 3 bases from V and 4 bases from J; junction bases left unmatched: 14. CDR1 and CDR2 (germline): SEHNR, FQNEAQ (reference sequence). CDR3 size: 17 residues. CDR3 nucleotides: TGTGCCAGCAGCTTCGACAGGGAGGCAGGACTCTTCTATGGCTACACCTTC. Residues: CASSFDREAGLFYGYTF.

The gene calls are TRBV6-6 and TRBJ1-6; 8 bases match TRBD1. This CDR3 region has 16 residues. The V segment lost 4 bases and the J segment 7 bases; nucleotides outside the gene matches: 9. Germline CDR1 and CDR2: MNHNY and SVGAGI (reference sequence). Written as DNA, the CDR3 is TGTGCCAGCAGTTTTGACAGGGGAATTTCGAATTCACCCCTCCACTTT. Translated, it gives CASSFDRGISNSPLHF.

The chain employs TRBV6-1 and TRBJ1-5; 10 nucleotides align to TRBD1. Germline V gene sequence: CDR1 MNHNS, CDR2 SASEGT. CDR3 length equals 13 residues. The CDR3 here is CAGQGNSNQPQHF. Written as DNA, the CDR3 is TGTGCGGGACAGGGGAATAGCAATCAGCCCCAGCATTTT.

J is TRBJ1-3 and V is TRBV7-6; tentatively, D is TRBD1 (5 bases). V dropped 4 bases and J dropped 4 bases, with 14 bases sitting between them. The CDR3 length is 15 residues. Germline V gene sequence: CDR1 SGHVS, CDR2 FNYEAQ. CDR3 DNA sequence: TGTGCCAGCAGCTCAACAACAGGATCCGGAAACACCATATATTTT. It encodes CASSSTTGSGNTIYF.

The chain recombines TRBV6-6 with TRBJ1-4; TRBD1 matches at 7 bases. Germline V gene data show CDR1 as MNHNY and CDR2 as SVGAGI (reference sequence). J lost 8 bases, V lost 2 bases, and 8 bases had no gene match. CDR3 length: 15 residues. Here the CDR3 reads CASSYGSGDSEKLFF. CDR3 nucleotides: TGTGCCAGCAGTTACGGGTCGGGGGACAGCGAAAAACTGTTTTTT.

V is TRBV25-1 and J is TRBJ2-7; TRBD2 might be the D (6 bases). The germline CDR1 and CDR2 sequences are MGHDK and SYGVNS. CDR3 length: 14 amino acids. V gave up 3 bases and J gave up 2 bases, with 11 bases separating them. The CDR3 nucleotides read TGTGCCAGCAGTGATGCGGGGTACACCTACGAGCAGTACTTC. It translates to CASSDAGYTYEQYF.

The rearrangement joins TRBV5-8 to TRBJ1-1; D is ambiguous. CDR1 SGHTS and CDR2 YDEGEE come from the germline V gene. Trimming pared 2 bases from V and 0 bases from J, leaving 8 bases between. CDR3 size: 14 residues. CDR3 bases: TGTGCCAGCAGCTTACTCCCAATGAACACTGAAGCTTTCTTT. It yields the protein CASSLLPMNTEAFF.

V gene TRBV5-1 combines with J gene TRBJ1-1; perhaps TRBD1 as D (5 bases). The CDR3 length is 14 residues. Looked up from germline, CDR1 is SGHRS and CDR2 is YFSETQ. The V end was cut by 4 bases, the J end by 8 bases, with 18 bases between. CDR3 DNA sequence: TGCGCCAGCAGCGCGGGAACCCGGGGCTTAGAAGCTTTCTTT. Encoded protein: CASSAGTRGLEAFF.

This clone showed up just once. The V and J genes are TRBV25-1 and TRBJ2-7, with 8 bases aligning to TRBD2. The CDR3 contains 13 residues. The ends lost 4 bases at V and 2 bases at J; junction bases unmatched: 1. From germline, CDR1 is MGHDK and CDR2 SYGVNS. The DNA of the CDR3 is TGTGCCAGCAGTGCAGCGGGGGCCTACGAGCAGTACTTC. Translated: CASSAAGAYEQYF.

The rearrangement uses TRBV5-1 and TRBJ2-1, with a possible D match to TRBD2 (5 bases). The V end was cut by 3 bases, the J end by 7 bases, with 17 bases between. CDR1 SGHRS and CDR2 YFSETQ come from the germline V gene. The CDR3 covers 15 residues. This chain's CDR3 is CASSSTRARGNEQFF. As DNA, the CDR3 is TGCGCCAGCAGCTCAACACGTGCCCGAGGGAATGAGCAGTTCTTC.

The chain couples TRBV28 to TRBJ1-4; TRBD1 matches at 11 bases. V dropped 6 bases and J dropped 6; count of bases not matched to a gene: 3. The CDR3 length is 14 residues. Germline V gene data show CDR1 as MDHEN and CDR2 as SYDVKM. The CDR3 protein is CASSRTGGDEKLFF. CDR3 in DNA: TGTGCCAGCAGCCGGACAGGGGGCGATGAAAAACTGTTTTTT.

The CDR3 sequence is CATSRTIGVSEAFF. The CDR3 DNA reads as TGTGCCACCAGCAGGACAATCGGGGTTAGTGAAGCTTTCTTT. This chain joins TRBV15 and TRBJ1-1, with D unclear. CDR1 is LNHNV and CDR2 is YYDKDF in the germline V gene (reference sequence). The CDR3 covers 14 residues. V was clipped by 3 bases and J by 7 bases, with 15 bases between them.

The V gene is TRBV6-6, the J gene TRBJ1-2; 12 nucleotides match TRBD1. Germline-derived CDR1 and CDR2 are MNHNY and SVGAGI (reference sequence). With V trimmed by 6 bases and J by 8 bases, 7 bases remained unmatched. This CDR3 region has 14 residues. CDR3 bases: TGTGCCAGCAGGGACGGGGACAGGGGGCTCGGCTACACCTTC. Its translation is CASRDGDRGLGYTF.

The V gene is TRBV7-3, the J gene TRBJ2-1; 12 nucleotides line up with TRBD1. The CDR3 has 16 residues. CDR1 and CDR2 from the germline V gene are SGHTA and FQGTGA. V trimming: 5 bases; J trimming: 5 bases; junction bases outside the gene matches: 7. DNA for the CDR3: TGTGCCAGCAGCCTTGGGACAGGGGGCCTAAACAATGAGCAGTTCTTC. Amino acid sequence: CASSLGTGGLNNEQFF.

The chain is built from TRBV5-1 and TRBJ1-1, with TRBD1 identical over 7 bases. Germline V gene sequence: CDR1 SGHRS, CDR2 YFSETQ. The CDR3 contains 14 residues. V shed 4 bases, J shed 7 bases, and the junction held 10 bases outside the gene matches. The CDR3 here is CASSARTGEGEAFF. The CDR3 region has the DNA TGCGCCAGCAGCGCCCGAACAGGGGAAGGTGAAGCTTTCTTT.

The V call is TRBV10-2, the J call TRBJ2-1, with 9 nucleotides matching TRBD1. CDR1 WSHSY and CDR2 SAAADI come from the germline V gene. V dropped 6 bases and J dropped 5; count of bases not matched to a gene: 11. The CDR3 totals 16 residues. This CDR3 reads CASRGPGTGWNNEQFF. The CDR3 nucleotides read TGCGCCAGCAGGGGCCCCGGGACAGGGTGGAACAATGAGCAGTTCTTC.